This T cell receptor beta chain was sequenced during a study of T cells after yellow fever vaccination. Study as a whole: Each low-cell-number fraction was prepared by means of SMART-Seq v4 Ultra Low Input.

TCRdb itself ran the 5' RACE reads through MiXCR, one entry per CDR3 protein. The table records more than 350,000 distinct CDR3 sequences, 11% of them present only once. This CDR3 region has 12 residues. The clonotype originates from a man younger than 35 who received the YFV17D yellow fever vaccine. This sample comprised PBMCs, obtained on the day of the first yellow fever vaccination. This sequence joins TRBV21-1 and TRBJ1-5; TRBD1 reflects the table's D call only, with no check against the DNA. TRBV21-1 is annotated as a pseudogene. The CDR3 region has the DNA TGTGCCAGCAGCAACTGGGGGGAGCCCCAGCATTTT. Amino acid sequence: CASSNWGEPQHF.